This TCR beta chain was recovered during a study of shared clonotypes between healthy human individuals. Study-level points and caveats: The genetic and exposure-history diversity represented was limited by few donors. Read depth was anticipated to influence clonotype sharing among donors.

All donors were healthy HIV-negative adults lacking recent acute infections or vaccinations. The V end was cut by 6 bases, the J end by 4 bases, with 15 bases between. From germline, CDR1 is MNHNS and CDR2 SASEGT. The CDR3 consists of 15 residues. For this clone: Antigen unknown.

Genomic DNA belonging to each subset was distributed in equal measure over several immunoSEQ plates. Assay: immunoSEQ multiplex PCR; the TCRdb copy retains only in-frame clones and omits some. This repertoire shows about 480,000 clones, roughly 79% found once; its top ten account for roughly an eighth. The chain links TRBV6-1 to TRBJ2-2; D unclear. Sequenced material: PBMCs. The TCR was taken from a woman between 40 and 50 years old in good health. Some clones in this sample may be carry-over from other donors' samples. This CDR3 is CASSVNSLFTGELFF. The DNA of the CDR3 is TGTGCCAGCAGCGTGAACTCGCTTTTCACCGGGGAGCTGTTTTTT.